Given below is one T cell receptor beta chain in context. Generated by immunoSEQ multiplex PCR, the TCRdb table keeps only in-frame clones and is missing some. The sample consists of 81,000 or so clones, about 90% of them appearing once. This sample was taken from a study of OX40 agonist ivuxolimab in advanced cancers. Across the study: Cancers in dose escalation were hepatocellular, melanoma, renal cell and head and neck.

Looked up from germline, CDR1 is GTSNPN and CDR2 is SVGIG (reference sequence). V was trimmed by 2 bases and J by 2 bases, leaving 13 bases between them. The CDR3 consists of 15 residues. The receptor comes from an adult with an advanced solid tumor such as melanoma, head and neck, liver or kidney cancer. The V gene is TRBV30, the J gene TRBJ1-3; no clear D. This specimen consisted of CD4+ or CD8+ T cells sorted from blood, obtained in a trial of the OX40 agonist ivuxolimab. The CDR3 coding sequence is TGTGCCTGGAGTATAATTTCAGGCACTGGAAACACCATATATTTT. It is translated as CAWSIISGTGNTIYF.